Listed below are T cell receptor beta chains from one sample, sequenced in a study of CD8+ T cells in alopecia areata. Sequencing used immunoSEQ multiplex PCR; TCRdb keeps in-frame clones, though not all of them. The repertoire holds 150,000 to 200,000 clones, with roughly 60% as singletons. Sequences were derived from CD4+ T cells sorted from blood, sampled at week 24, from a patient treated with tofacitinib. The receptors come from a human donor with alopecia areata. Each CDR3 is given with its conserved first and last residue. The listing skips clone size in some rows; elsewhere it reads once, few, many or a size class.

clone_size	v_call	j_call	cdr3_aa
.	TRBV7-3	TRBJ1-6	CASSLGQGSPLHF
few	TRBV9	TRBJ2-2	CASSAGQGAVNTGELFF
.	TRBV11-2	TRBJ1-4	CASSSTGYEKLFF
.	TRBV7-2	TRBJ1-2	CASSLEFTANRGGYTF
.	TRBV7-9	TRBJ2-6	CASSARSGANVLTF
.	TRBV29-1	TRBJ2-3	CSVEPMVRVDSTQYF
.	TRBV29-1	TRBJ2-1	CSVGGLGQGVYNEQFF
.	TRBV29-1	TRBJ1-2	CSAQGGVGDGYTF
.	TRBV25-1	TRBJ2-7	CASSDRGRGEQYF
.	TRBV2	TRBJ2-3	CARGRGGLNTQYF
few	TRBV11-3	TRBJ1-4	CASSEGQGREKLFF
once	TRBV4-1	TRBJ1-4	CASSQVNSAEKLFF
.	TRBV6-6	TRBJ2-1	CASSYLQHNEQFF
.	TRBV18	TRBJ2-5	CASSPDQRGGLRETQYF
.	TRBV6-4	TRBJ2-7	CAPTGMYEQYF
many	TRBV5-1	TRBJ1-4	CASSLSWTGYNEKLFF
.	TRBV7-8	TRBJ2-5	CASSLAGGETQYF
.	TRBV9	TRBJ1-6	CASSGRDTNSPLHF
few	TRBV5-1	TRBJ2-3	CASSQGLAGGSTDTQYF
few	TRBV25-1	TRBJ2-7	CASSESVGYYEQYF
.	TRBV29-1	TRBJ1-1	CSVAWRNTEAFF
.	TRBV30	TRBJ1-5	CAWSAGTGHSNQPQHF
few	TRBV7-2	TRBJ2-7	CASSPGTFSYEQYF
.	TRBV29-1	TRBJ2-3	CSVSELITDTQYF
once	TRBV7-6	TRBJ1-2	CASSLPGGVGYTF
many	TRBV18	TRBJ2-6	CASSPSRAGANVLTF
.	TRBV18	TRBJ2-7	CASSPPTSYEQYF